This TCR beta chain was sequenced during a study of cytomegalovirus exposure and HLA in healthy donors. Study at large: Early on, a data release was issued that held approximately 78 million unique TCRs from HLA-typed donors.

Study-wide points: In a later analysis, HLA-associated beta chains showed higher expansion and lower generation probabilities than comparable chains.

Germline V gives CDR1 SGHNT, CDR2 YYREEE (reference sequence). This CDR3 has 14 residues. Trimming left V 0 bases short and J 8 bases short, with 12 bases between. Participants comprised healthy donors of bone marrow. The study ran its PCR with 60 Vbeta and 13 Jbeta primers. As handled by the study authors: An analysis performed later counted 73 million or so unique TCR beta chains (roughly 11 million of them shared). Some clones are missing from TCRdb's copy, which holds only in-frame ones; the method was immunoSEQ multiplex PCR. The V and J calls and clone size are taken from that table; D and trimming were inferred from the DNA. The sample has over 50,000 clones, under 85% seen once. With respect to this clone: Its specificity is unknown.

The chain carries TRBV5-4 and TRBJ2-1, with a possible D match to TRBD1 (6 bases). Sequenced: PBMCs. The receptor was derived from a man aged 50-59 years in good health and CMV-seropositive. The DNA for the CDR3 is TGTGCCAGCAGCTTGGGGGGCAGGGGTGATGAGCAGTTCTTC. Residues: CASSLGGRGDEQFF.